This T cell receptor (beta chain) was sequenced in a study of cytomegalovirus exposure and HLA in healthy donors. Use of 60 Vbeta and 13 Jbeta primers characterized the PCR. The authors' processing: There were about 88 million unique TCR beta chains by a later count, and about 12 million of them were shared. Here immunoSEQ multiplex PCR was the method, and the copy in TCRdb shows in-frame clones only, minus some. V, J and clone size derive from that table, while D and trimming were established from the DNA sequence. This table holds about 120,000 clones, 50% to 65% found once. J gave up 0 bases and V 3 bases, and 7 bases lay outside the gene matches. Per the germline V gene, CDR1 is SGHVS and CDR2 is FNYEAQ. The CDR3 has 17 amino acids.

The receptor comes from a woman in her forties in good health and CMV-seropositive. The sample comprised PBMCs. The chain couples TRBV7-6 to TRBJ1-2; 10 nucleotides align to TRBD1. In DNA, the CDR3 is TGTGCCAGCAGCTTGGTTGGACAGGGGGTAACTAACTATGGCTACACCTTC. This codes for CASSLVGQGVTNYGYTF.